These 20 T cell receptor beta chains came from one sample sequenced in a study of blood T cell repertoires in COVID-19. The protocol was immunoSEQ multiplex PCR, while the TCRdb copy is restricted to in-frame clones and leaves out a portion. The sample contains about 300,000 clones, approximately 88% of which appear only once. Sequencing was performed on peripheral blood. The origin of the receptors is a woman in her 30s who had recovered from COVID-19.

The chain combines TRBV27 with TRBJ2-3; no firm D call. The CDR3 is 14 amino acids. In germline, CDR1 is MNHEY, CDR2 SMNVEV (reference sequence). Trimming shortened V by 4 bases and J by 3 bases, and 11 bases separated the two germline ends. CDR3 residues: CASSYSIPTDTQYF. In DNA, the CDR3 is TGTGCCAGCAGTTACTCGATACCGACAGATACGCAGTATTTT.

The chain combines TRBV28 with TRBJ1-5; D may be TRBD1 (6 bases). Germline lookup yields CDR1 MDHEN and CDR2 SYDVKM. The CDR3 consists of 16 residues. V was trimmed by 5 bases and J by 0 bases, leaving 14 bases between them. CDR3 sequence: CASSQRTDYSNQPQHF. The CDR3 nucleotides read TGTGCCAGCAGTCAAAGGACAGACTATAGCAATCAGCCCCAGCATTTT. Filled out from reference TRBV28 and TRBJ1-5, the complete variable domain reads DVKVTQSSRYLVKRTGEKVFLECVQDMDHENMFWYRQDPGLGLRLIYFSYDVKMKEKGDIPEGYSVSREKKERFSLILESASTNQTSMYLCASSQRTDYSNQPQHFGDGTRLSIL.

The table lists this clone with a few counts. This chain links TRBV7-2 with TRBJ2-3, with 7 bases that match TRBD2. This CDR3 comprises 14 residues. Germline CDR1 reads SGHTA; CDR2 reads FQGNSA. After removal of 1 base from V and 6 bases from J, the junction contained 4 bases not matched to a gene. The CDR3 DNA is TGTGCCAGCAGCTTAGGGGGAGGGTGGGATACGCAGTATTTT. This codes for CASSLGGGWDTQYF.

The rearrangement links TRBV7-6 to TRBJ2-5; 9 bases are shared with TRBD2. Germline V lookup: CDR1 SGHVS, CDR2 FNYEAQ. J lost 1 base, V lost 1 base, and 7 bases had no gene match. The CDR3 consists of 17 residues. The CDR3 bases are TGTGCCAGCAGCTTAGTAGGGCTAGCGGGGCTCCAAGAGACCCAGTACTTC. Translation gives CASSLVGLAGLQETQYF.

CDR3 sequence (DNA): TGTGCCAGCTCACCACCGGCTCTGGAGACCCAGTACTTC. Encoded protein: CASSPPALETQYF. The chain joins TRBV18 to TRBJ2-5; D uncertain. The length of the CDR3 is 13 residues. The ends were cut back, 0 bases at V and 5 bases at J, with 7 bases in the middle. Germline values: CDR1 KGHSH, CDR2 LQKENI.

CDR3 coding DNA: TGTGCCAGCAGTTACTTTGCAGCGCACCAAGAGACCCAGTACTTC. Translating gives CASSYFAAHQETQYF. The rearrangement joins TRBV6-2 or TRBV6-3 to TRBJ2-5, with D unresolved. Per germline, CDR1 MNHEY and CDR2 SVGEGT. Trimming took off 1 base at V and 0 bases at J, with 9 bases between the two ends. The CDR3 is made up of 15 amino acids.

The chain uses TRBV29-1 and TRBJ2-5; 9 bases fit TRBD1. The CDR3 totals 14 residues. The junction had 6 bases not matched to a gene; V was cut back by 6 bases and J by 1 base. Germline CDR1 SQVTM, CDR2 ANQGSEA. The CDR3 reads CSVQGQGIQETQYF. In DNA form, the CDR3 reads TGCAGCGTCCAGGGACAGGGTATCCAAGAGACCCAGTACTTC.

The rearrangement uses TRBV4-3 and TRBJ2-7; 7 positions agree with TRBD1. The CDR3 runs to 15 residues. CDR1 and CDR2 (germline): LGHNA, YSLEER. The trim removed 0 bases at V and 4 bases at J, leaving 6 bases unmatched. CDR3 sequence (DNA): TGCGCCAGCAGCCAAGATCTAGGCAGGGGGTACGAGCAGTACTTC. Its protein product is CASSQDLGRGYEQYF.

This chain links TRBV3-1 (or the pseudogene TRBV3-2) with TRBJ1-4, with D perhaps TRBD1 (6 bases). The V end was cut by 3 bases, the J end by 8 bases, with 10 bases between. The CDR3 contains 13 residues. CDR1 and CDR2 from the germline V gene are LGHDT and YNNKEL (reference sequence). CDR3 bases: TGTGCCAGCAGCCATCGACAGGTGGAAAAACTGTTTTTT. It codes for CASSHRQVEKLFF.

V and J are TRBV25-1 and TRBJ1-4; TRBD1 agrees at 11 bases. CDR1 is MGHDK, CDR2 SYGVNS, per germline. V lost 4 bases to trimming and J lost 3 bases; unmatched junction nucleotides: 7. This CDR3 is built from 17 residues. Written as DNA, the CDR3 is TGTGCCAGCAGTGTTGGTGGGACAGGGGGACCTAATGAAAAACTGTTTTTT. Amino acid sequence: CASSVGGTGGPNEKLFF.

The chain links TRBV28 to TRBJ2-6; 8 bases fit TRBD1. CDR3 length: 17 residues. Looked up from germline, CDR1 is MDHEN and CDR2 is SYDVKM. The trim removed 6 bases at V and 4 bases at J, leaving 11 bases unmatched. CDR3 nucleotides: TGTGCCAGCAGACAAGACAGGGGAGGTTGGGGGGCCAACGTCCTGACTTTC. Amino acid sequence: CASRQDRGGWGANVLTF. Combining the CDR3 with reference TRBV28 and TRBJ2-6 gives the whole variable domain DVKVTQSSRYLVKRTGEKVFLECVQDMDHENMFWYRQDPGLGLRLIYFSYDVKMKEKGDIPEGYSVSREKKERFSLILESASTNQTSMYLCASRQDRGGWGANVLTFGAGSRLTVL.

This clone was observed a few times. The chain links TRBV11-1 to TRBJ2-7; a possible D gene is TRBD2 (6 bases). The V and J ends lost 3 bases and 7 bases respectively, with 13 bases between them. This CDR3 has 13 residues. Germline CDR1 SGHAT, CDR2 FQDESV (reference sequence). Written as DNA, the CDR3 is TGTGCCAGCAGCTTCGCGGGAACGCAAGAGCAGTACTTC. Its translation is CASSFAGTQEQYF.

V usage is TRBV7-9 and J usage is TRBJ1-1; the D gene is possibly TRBD1 (5 bases). V lost 1 base and J lost 8, with 11 bases in between. Germline V lookup: CDR1 SEHNR, CDR2 FQNEAQ (reference sequence). CDR3 length: 13 amino acids. This chain's CDR3 is CASSLGGDGEAFF. CDR3 coding DNA: TGTGCCAGCAGCTTAGGGGGGGACGGCGAAGCTTTCTTT.

The rearrangement links TRBV5-4 to TRBJ1-2; 8 bases agree with TRBD1. The ends lost 1 base at V and 13 bases at J; junction bases unmatched: 3. This CDR3 is 11 amino acids long. Germline assignment: CDR1 SGHNT and CDR2 YYREEE (reference sequence). CDR3 residues: CASSLQGACTF. The CDR3 nucleotides read TGTGCCAGCAGCTTGCAGGGGGCGTGCACCTTC.

This clone was counted once. The rearrangement uses TRBV19 and TRBJ1-5; TRBD1 agrees at 8 bases. Germline-derived CDR1 and CDR2 are LNHDA and SQIVND (reference sequence). This CDR3 is 15 amino acids long. J was trimmed by 8 bases and V by 6 bases; bases with no gene match: 12. The CDR3 DNA follows: TGTGCCAGTAGCCCGGACAGGGCCCTAGCGGAGCCCCAGCATTTT. It is translated as CASSPDRALAEPQHF.

Only one count was recorded for this clone. The chain employs TRBV20-1 and TRBJ1-1; D unresolved. CDR3 size: 15 residues. Trimming removed 3 bases from V and 1 base from J, with 15 bases in between. CDR1 is DFQATT and CDR2 is SNEGSKA in the germline V gene (reference sequence). This CDR3 reads CSASDDQRGNTEAFF. Here the CDR3 DNA reads TGCAGTGCTAGTGATGATCAACGCGGGAACACTGAAGCTTTCTTT.

V gene TRBV19 combines with J gene TRBJ1-5, with D hard to call. The V gene's germline CDR1 is LNHDA and CDR2 SQIVND (reference sequence). The V end was cut by 1 base, the J end by 2 bases, with 9 bases between. The CDR3 consists of 15 residues. CDR3 DNA: TGTGCCAGTAGTATAGTTTGGGGAGGCAATCAGCCCCAGCATTTT. Its protein is CASSIVWGGNQPQHF.

The chain joins TRBV24-1 to TRBJ2-7; 8 positions agree with TRBD1. J was trimmed by 2 bases and V by 2 bases; bases with no gene match: 10. This CDR3 is built from 17 residues. Germline loops: CDR1 KGHDR, CDR2 SFDVKD. CDR3 in amino acids: CATSDSFSRTGTYEQYF. The CDR3 DNA is TGTGCCACCAGTGATTCCTTCAGCCGGACAGGGACCTACGAGCAGTACTTC.

The chain employs TRBV28 and TRBJ2-5; 8 positions agree with TRBD2. CDR1 is MDHEN and CDR2 is SYDVKM in the germline V gene. The V gene end was trimmed by 8 bases and the J gene end by 5 bases; junction bases not matched to a gene: 4. The CDR3 extends over 12 amino acids. The CDR3 nucleotides are TGTGCCAGCCGGACTAGCCGGGAGACCCAGTACTTC. Residues: CASRTSRETQYF.

The CDR3 region is CASSLQGKQGAEAFF. The CDR3, as DNA: TGTGCCAGCAGCCTTCAGGGTAAACAAGGCGCTGAAGCTTTCTTT. The V gene is TRBV7-3, the J gene TRBJ1-1; possible D gene TRBD1, 5 bases. V was shortened by 5 bases and J by 6 bases, with 19 bases between the two germline ends. This CDR3 contains 15 residues. Germline CDR1 is SGHTA and CDR2 is FQGTGA.